The 16 T cell receptor beta chains below all came from one sample that was sequenced in a study of regulatory T cells in long-lasting Graves disease. CDR3-region Arm-PCR and iRepertoire HTBI primers produced the TCR beta libraries. MiXCR was run by TCRdb on the multiplex PCR reads, yielding one entry per CDR3 protein. The sample consists of roughly 500,000 distinct CDR3 sequences, 12% to 15% of them appearing once. Time point here: newly diagnosed GD, antithyroid drugs for less than 3 months. TCR sequences were obtained from RNA taken from PBMCs. The same sample was also studied in work on T cells in Graves' hyperthyroidism and ophthalmopathy.

This specimen consisted of peripheral blood mononuclear cells (PBMCs), obtained at new diagnosis, from a patient treated with antithyroid drugs. The receptor set was obtained from a woman in her forties or fifties with Graves disease.

V usage is TRBV5-1 and J usage is TRBJ1-1; 7 nucleotides line up with TRBD1. With 3 bases clipped from V and 1 base from J, the junction kept 6 bases outside the gene matches. From germline, CDR1 is SGHRS and CDR2 YFSETQ. There are 15 residues in the CDR3. The CDR3 coding sequence is TGCGCCAGCAGCTCTCAGGGGGGGCAGAACACTGAAGCTTTCTTT. The encoded protein is CASSSQGGQNTEAFF.

The chain carries TRBV19 and TRBJ2-1; 14 bases map to TRBD2. The CDR3 sequence is 15 residues long. Germline CDR1 and CDR2: LNHDA and SQIVND (reference sequence). J gave up 9 bases and V 8 bases, and 9 bases lay outside the gene matches. CDR3 DNA: TGTGCCAGTGCCGGGACTAGCGGGAGAAGTAGTGAGCAGTTCTTC. Translating gives CASAGTSGRSSEQFF.

This clonotype was picked up many times. The chain couples TRBV28 to TRBJ2-2, with D tentatively TRBD2 (6 bases). Germline-derived CDR1 and CDR2 are MDHEN and SYDVKM. The CDR3 is 15 residues long. V was trimmed by 2 bases and J by 3 bases, leaving 10 bases between them. The CDR3 protein is CASSLSGPDTGELFF. The CDR3 DNA sequence: TGTGCCAGCAGTTTAAGCGGGCCCGACACCGGGGAGCTGTTTTTT.

In its sample, this clonotype was seen a few times. The CDR3 loop is CASSLDDRETGELFF. CDR3 DNA sequence: TGCGCCAGCAGCTTGGATGACAGGGAAACCGGGGAGCTGTTTTTT. This chain uses TRBV5-1 with TRBJ2-2; TRBD1 agrees at 7 bases. Germline trimming cut 0 bases from V and 5 bases from J; bases unmatched to any gene: 4. This CDR3 has 15 residues. Germline V lookup: CDR1 SGHRS, CDR2 YFSETQ.

This clonotype was found many times. The chain joins TRBV27 to TRBJ2-1; 13 positions agree with TRBD2. The CDR3 runs to 20 residues. Germline trimming cut 0 bases from V and 2 bases from J; bases unmatched to any gene: 10. Germline CDR1 and CDR2: MNHEY and SMNVEV (reference sequence). In nucleotides, the CDR3 is TGTGCCAGCAGTTTATCGATCGCCGGACTAGCGGGAGTAGCCTACAATGAGCAGTTCTTC. Its translation: CASSLSIAGLAGVAYNEQFF.

The CDR3: CSARQQPYEQYF. The CDR3 nucleotides read TGCAGTGCCCGACAGCAGCCCTACGAGCAGTACTTC. The chain links TRBV20-1 to TRBJ2-7, with a possible D match to TRBD1 (5 bases). The CDR3 is 12 amino acids. Per germline, CDR1 DFQATT and CDR2 SNEGSKA (reference sequence). V dropped 6 bases and J dropped 2 bases, with 11 bases sitting between them.

This clonotype was seen at least ten times. V usage is TRBV12-3 or TRBV12-4 and J usage is TRBJ2-1; D is unresolved. The CDR3 is 12 residues long. With 5 bases removed from V and 3 bases from J, the gap between germline ends came to 5 bases. The DNA for the CDR3 is TGTGCCAGCAGTAACCTCTACAATGAGCAGTTCTTC. Its protein product is CASSNLYNEQFF.

A word on this clonotype: Just one base apart from a much larger clone, this may be a read error. This rearrangement joins TRBV11-2 to TRBJ2-1, with D hard to call. This CDR3 has 14 amino acids. The V end lost 2 bases, the J end lost 10 bases, and 15 bases lay between the germline ends. Germline V gene data show CDR1 as SGHAT and CDR2 as FQNNGV. Written as DNA, the CDR3 is TGTGCCAGCAGCTTAAGGGTCAGTTCCTACGAGCAGTTCTTC. It specifies CASSLRVSSYEQFF.

This clonotype showed up just once. Since a much larger clone is just one base distant, this may be a read error. The rearrangement joins TRBV18 to TRBJ1-1; D is ambiguous. This CDR3 spans 14 amino acids. The germline V gene has CDR1 KGHSH and CDR2 LQKENI. This CDR3 is CASSPPTVNTEASF. The CDR3 nucleotides read TGTGCCAGCTCACCACCGACGGTAAACACTGAAGCTTCCTTT.

This chain connects TRBV18 to TRBJ2-7; TRBD2 aligns across 13 bases. Per the germline V gene, CDR1 is KGHSH and CDR2 is LQKENI. This CDR3 contains 15 residues. V was clipped by 6 bases and J by 0 bases; unmatched bases: 2. This chain's CDR3 is CASSGTSGASYEQYF. CDR3 DNA: TGTGCCAGCTCCGGGACTAGCGGGGCCTCCTACGAGCAGTACTTC. Full variable domain (missing parts from reference TRBV18 and TRBJ2-7): NAGVMQNPRHLVRRRGQEARLRCSPMKGHSHVYWYRQLPEEGLKFMVYLQKENIIDESGMPKERFSAEFPKEGPSILRIQQVVRGDSAAYFCASSGTSGASYEQYFGPGTRLTVT.

For this clonotype: This may be a read error, as it is one base from a much larger clone. The chain is built from TRBV6-1 and TRBJ1-1; maybe TRBD1 (5 bases). The CDR3 covers 14 residues. Germline CDR1 reads MNHNS; CDR2 reads SASEGT. The CDR3 coding sequence is TGTGCCAGCAGTGAATTCGGGGGGAACACTGAAGCTTCCTTT. The encoded protein is CASSEFGGNTEASF.

At least ten counts were recorded for this clonotype. The chain carries TRBV30 and TRBJ1-5; D perhaps matches TRBD1 (6 bases). From germline, CDR1 is GTSNPN and CDR2 SVGIG (reference sequence). CDR3 length equals 12 residues. V shed 8 bases and J shed 6 bases, with 14 bases lying between them. Here the CDR3 reads CALNRDGQPQHF. The DNA of the CDR3 is TGTGCCCTCAACAGGGACGGTCAGCCCCAGCATTTT.

This clonotype was found many times. This rearrangement joins TRBV4-1 to TRBJ2-1; 8 bases match TRBD2. CDR1 is MGHRA and CDR2 is YSYEKL in the germline V gene. The J segment lost 5 bases and the V segment lost 1 base, leaving 10 bases of the junction unmatched. This CDR3 has 17 amino acids. The CDR3 DNA follows: TGCGCCAGCAGCCAAGGACTTTCGAGCGGGAGAAACAATGAGCAGTTCTTC. This gives the protein CASSQGLSSGRNNEQFF.

This clonotype was detected a few times. The DNA of the CDR3 is TGCAGTGCTAGAGGGGATAGCGGGGGAATAGGTACAGGCGAGCAGTACTTC. As protein: CSARGDSGGIGTGEQYF. This sequence joins TRBV20-1 and TRBJ2-7; 9 positions agree with TRBD2. The CDR3 has 17 amino acids. Germline V lookup: CDR1 DFQATT, CDR2 SNEGSKA (reference sequence). The V and J ends lost 1 base and 6 bases, in that order; junction bases with no gene match: 16.

With regard to this clonotype: Given a much more abundant clone one base away, this may be a read error. The CDR3 does not end in the conserved phenylalanine or tryptophan, so this is likely a read error. The rearrangement joins TRBV11-2 to TRBJ2-1, with D perhaps TRBD1 or TRBD2 (6 bases each). Germline loops: CDR1 SGHAT, CDR2 FQNNGV. This CDR3 has 13 amino acids. V was pared by 2 bases and J by 7 bases, with 9 bases between. Here the CDR3 reads CASSLRGRNEQFL. The CDR3 DNA sequence: TGTGCCAGCAGCTTAAGGGGGAGGAATGAGCAGTTCCTC.

This clonotype was seen many times. The genes are TRBV20-1 and TRBJ2-3; tentatively, D is TRBD1 (6 bases). The V end was cut by 0 bases, the J end by 1 base, with 11 bases between. The CDR3 covers 15 residues. In germline, CDR1 is DFQATT, CDR2 SNEGSKA (reference sequence). The CDR3 coding sequence is TGCAGTGCTAGAGATCTCAGGGGAGGCACAGATACGCAGTATTTT. Encoded protein: CSARDLRGGTDTQYF.